What follows are 25 T cell receptor beta chains derived from one specimen sequenced in a study of blood T cells in healthy people across ages. The authors ran a second PCR of about 6 to 11 cycles using a sample-barcoded 5' primer and a J-beta primer mix. TCRdb redid the calling of the 5' RACE reads with MiXCR, one entry per CDR3 protein. The sample records 850,000 to 1,000,000 distinct CDR3 sequences, around 48% being singletons. The sample was blood. Receptors were obtained from a man younger than 40 in good health.

CDR3 coding DNA: TGCAGTGCTAGGGGGGTCATAAGTGAAGCTTTCTTT. Residues: CSARGVISEAFF. J is TRBJ1-1 and V is TRBV20-1; D perhaps matches TRBD1 (5 bases). V gave up 3 bases and J gave up 7 bases, with 12 bases separating them. CDR3 length: 12 amino acids. Germline-derived CDR1 and CDR2 are DFQATT and SNEGSKA (reference sequence).

The rearrangement links TRBV5-1 to TRBJ1-6; 8 bases fit TRBD1. V lost 2 bases to trimming and J lost 5 bases; unmatched junction nucleotides: 12. The CDR3 has 18 amino acids. The germline gives CDR1 SGHRS, CDR2 YFSETQ. CDR3 nucleotides: TGCGCCAGCAGCTTAGGGACAGGCGGTCTGGGGGATAATTCACCCCTCCACTTT. Its translation: CASSLGTGGLGDNSPLHF. Full variable domain (outside the CDR3, taken from reference TRBV5-1 and TRBJ1-6): KAGVTQTPRYLIKTRGQQVTLSCSPISGHRSVSWYQQTPGQGLQFLFEYFSETQRNKGNFPGRFSGRQFSNSRSEMNVSTLELGDSALYLCASSLGTGGLGDNSPLHFGNGTRLTVT.

This clonotype was recorded a few times. The chain's CDR3 is CASSLAPGLAGNEQYF. CDR3 coding DNA: TGTGCCAGCAGCTTAGCCCCGGGACTAGCGGGCAATGAGCAGTACTTC. V usage is TRBV7-9 and J usage is TRBJ2-5; 12 positions agree with TRBD2. The ends lost 0 bases at V and 11 bases at J; junction bases unmatched: 10. This CDR3 has 16 residues. CDR1 and CDR2 from the germline V gene are SEHNR and FQNEAQ (reference sequence).

Concerning this clonotype itself: An end of the junction differs from the germline gene, which may be a read error. The rearrangement uses TRBV7-9 and TRBJ1-2, with D perhaps matching TRBD1 (5 bases). The CDR3 sequence is 14 residues long. Germline V gene sequence: CDR1 SEHNR, CDR2 FQNEAQ (reference sequence). CDR3 in DNA: TGTGCCGGCAGCTTAGGTGCAGGGCGCTATGGCTACACCTTC. Its protein is CAGSLGAGRYGYTF.

Comments on this clonotype: An end of the junction differs from the germline gene, which may be a read error. This chain connects TRBV20-1 to TRBJ2-7; D remains unclear. The better agreement between TRBJ2-5 and the DNA end casts doubt on the J call. There are 11 residues in the CDR3. Germline V gives CDR1 DFQATT, CDR2 SNEGSKA (reference sequence). The CDR3, as DNA: TGCGGTGCCGAACCGGTGGAGACCCAGTACTTC. Protein product: CGAEPVETQYF.

The chain recombines TRBV5-1 with TRBJ1-5, with D tentatively TRBD1 (5 bases). Germline V CDR1 and CDR2: SGHRS, YFSETQ. V was clipped by 4 bases and J by 0 bases, with 14 bases between them. This CDR3 has 16 amino acids. The CDR3 loop is CASSPTALYSNQPQHF. The CDR3 nucleotides read TGCGCCAGCAGCCCGACAGCCCTATATAGCAATCAGCCCCAGCATTTT.

The chain combines TRBV12-3 or TRBV12-4 with TRBJ2-2; 7 bases are shared with TRBD1. V was clipped by 5 bases and J by 5 bases; unmatched bases: 8. The CDR3 consists of 15 residues. The CDR3 here is CASSLGGTDTGELFF. CDR3 bases: TGTGCCAGCAGTCTTGGTGGGACAGATACCGGGGAGCTGTTTTTT.

The chain has TRBV10-3 and TRBJ1-1; 9 bases fit TRBD1. Germline CDR1 ENHRY, CDR2 SYGVKD. V trimming: 2 bases; J trimming: 5 bases; junction bases outside the gene matches: 0. The CDR3 loop spans 13 amino acids. CDR3 region: CAISEGQGTEAFF. CDR3 DNA sequence: TGTGCCATCAGTGAGGGACAGGGGACTGAAGCTTTCTTT.

The CDR3 DNA sequence: TGTGCCAGCAGTGAAGCGTCCAGCCGCATAAGGAATGAGCAGTTCTTC. As protein: CASSEASSRIRNEQFF. The V call is TRBV6-1, the J call TRBJ2-1; D unclear. Germline-derived CDR1 and CDR2 are MNHNS and SASEGT. V was cut by 0 bases and J by 7 bases, with 16 bases left in between. CDR3 length: 16 residues.

V usage is TRBV20-1 and J usage is TRBJ2-1; D is possibly TRBD2 (6 bases). The DNA matches TRBJ2-7 better at its end, which makes the J call doubtful. CDR3 length equals 15 residues. Germline V gene lookup returns CDR1 DFQATT and CDR2 SNEGSKA (reference sequence). Written as DNA, the CDR3 is TGCAGTGCTAGCGCGGGGCACCGCTCCTACAATGAGCAGTACTTC. It yields the protein CSASAGHRSYNEQYF.

The rearrangement links TRBV6-4 to TRBJ2-1; D tentatively reads TRBD1 or TRBD2 (5 bases each). The CDR3 has 13 residues. Germline loops: CDR1 MRHNA, CDR2 SNTAGT. Trimming removed 3 bases at V and 6 bases at J, with 9 bases between. The DNA of the CDR3 is TGTGCCAGCAGTGAGGGGGTAACCAATGAGCAGTTCTTC. It yields the protein CASSEGVTNEQFF.

This clonotype was observed a handful of times. The CDR3 here is CATSREFENSPLHF. Written as DNA, the CDR3 is TGTGCCACCAGCAGAGAGTTTGAGAATTCACCCCTCCACTTT. The chain joins TRBV15 to TRBJ1-6; D uncertain. The germline V gene encodes CDR1 LNHNV and CDR2 YYDKDF (reference sequence). V gave up 0 bases and J gave up 7 bases, with 7 bases separating them. This CDR3 contains 14 residues.

V usage is TRBV5-6 and J usage is TRBJ1-4, with D unresolved. Germline values: CDR1 SGHDT, CDR2 YYEEEE. V dropped 4 bases and J dropped 7 bases, with 26 bases sitting between them. This CDR3 has 18 amino acids. The DNA for the CDR3 is TGTGCCAGCAGCAACGGGTTCTTGGGTCTTTCTGTCCTTGAAAAACTGTTTTTT. This encodes CASSNGFLGLSVLEKLFF. The full variable domain, rest sourced from reference TRBV5-6 and TRBJ1-4, is DAGVTQSPTHLIKTRGQQVTLRCSPKSGHDTVSWYQQALGQGPQFIFQYYEEEERQRGNFPDRFSGHQFPNYSSELNVNALLLGDSALYLCASSNGFLGLSVLEKLFFGSGTQLSVL.

This clonotype has just a few counts. J is TRBJ2-6 and V is TRBV11-1, with TRBD1 as a possible D gene (5 bases). The CDR3 consists of 17 residues. The V and J ends lost 2 bases and 3 bases respectively, with 14 bases between them. Per germline, CDR1 SGHAT and CDR2 FQDESV (reference sequence). Here the CDR3 DNA reads TGTGCCAGCAGCTTACAAAGGCTCAGGGATGGGGCCAACGTCCTGACTTTC. As protein: CASSLQRLRDGANVLTF.

The V and J genes are TRBV7-2 and TRBJ2-7, with D perhaps TRBD2 (6 bases). This CDR3 has 15 residues. CDR1 SGHTA and CDR2 FQGNSA come from the germline V gene. The V end was cut by 5 bases, the J end by 0 bases, with 14 bases between. CDR3 sequence (DNA): TGTGCCAGCAGCCTCCGGGAGCCTAGCTCCTACGAGCAGTACTTC. Encoded protein: CASSLREPSSYEQYF.

The V gene is TRBV7-2, the J gene TRBJ1-2; D uncertain. Trimming removed 2 bases at V and 8 bases at J, with 6 bases between. CDR1 is SGHTA and CDR2 is FQGNSA in the germline V gene. The CDR3 has 11 amino acids. The CDR3 coding sequence is TGTGCCAGCAGCTTATTTTGGGGCTACACCTTC. Translating it yields CASSLFWGYTF.

This clonotype was seen a handful of times. V is TRBV6-2 or TRBV6-3 and J is TRBJ2-2; 7 nucleotides line up with TRBD2. V lost 8 bases, J lost 4 bases, and 1 base stayed unmatched. The CDR3 consists of 12 residues. Germline lookup yields CDR1 MNHEY and CDR2 SVGEGT. Here the CDR3 reads CASSGGTGELFF. CDR3 coding DNA: TGTGCCAGCTCGGGGGGCACCGGGGAGCTGTTTTTT.

Notes on this clonotype: At one of its ends the junction is not consistent with the germline gene, which may arise from a read error. The J gene is TRBJ1-3, the V gene TRBV30; tentative D call: TRBD1 (5 bases). The CDR3 consists of 17 residues. CDR1 GTSNPN and CDR2 SVGIG come from the germline V gene (reference sequence). The CDR3 sequence is CAWTPNWGIRSGNTIYF. As DNA, the CDR3 is TGTGCCTGGACCCCCAATTGGGGGATTCGCTCTGGAAACACTATATATTTT. The variable domain in full, completed from reference TRBV30 and TRBJ1-3, reads SQTIHQWPATLVQPVGSPLSLECTVEGTSNPNLYWYRQAAGRGLQLLFYSVGIGQISSEVPQNLSASRPQDRQFILSSKKLLLSDSGFYLCAWTPNWGIRSGNTIYFGEGSWLTVV.

The V call is TRBV29-1, the J call TRBJ2-7; TRBD1 matches at 7 bases. CDR3 size: 13 residues. With 4 bases clipped from V and 0 bases from J, the junction kept 3 bases outside the gene matches. Germline V gene sequence: CDR1 SQVTM, CDR2 ANQGSEA. In DNA, the CDR3 is TGCAGCGTTGCAGGGGGAAGCTCCTACGAGCAGTACTTC. Its translation: CSVAGGSSYEQYF.

The chain uses TRBV28 and TRBJ2-7; D unresolved. V lost 3 bases to trimming and J lost 2 bases, with 20 bases between them. From germline, CDR1 is MDHEN and CDR2 SYDVKM. The CDR3 length is 17 residues. CDR3 nucleotides: TGTGCCAGCAGTTTGTTTGGCCACAATTTGCGGACCTACGAGCAGTACTTC. Its translation: CASSLFGHNLRTYEQYF.

The chain couples TRBV7-9 to TRBJ2-5; D may be TRBD2 (5 bases). In germline, CDR1 is SEHNR, CDR2 FQNEAQ (reference sequence). Trimming stripped 7 bases from V and 0 bases from J, with 18 bases between. There are 16 residues in the CDR3. CDR3 amino acids: CASTFLGERYQETQYF. The DNA for the CDR3 is TGTGCCAGCACGTTCTTGGGTGAGCGGTACCAAGAGACCCAGTACTTC.

Only a few counts were recorded for this clonotype. The chain carries TRBV11-3 and TRBJ2-3, with D uncertain. The germline V gene has CDR1 SGHNT and CDR2 YENEEA. Trimming cost V 5 bases and J 4 bases, with 13 bases left between them. The CDR3 contains 14 residues. The CDR3 DNA reads TGTGCCAGCAGCCGTAGACTCCTCGCAGATACGCAGTATTTT. Residues: CASSRRLLADTQYF.

This sequence joins TRBV21-1 and TRBJ1-4; the table's D call TRBD1 went unverified against the DNA. TRBV21-1 counts as a pseudogene. The length of the CDR3 is 14 residues. CDR3: CALDAEGAPEKLFF. Here the CDR3 DNA reads TGTGCCCTAGACGCGGAAGGGGCGCCGGAAAAACTGTTTTTT.

This clonotype was counted ten times or more. This sequence joins TRBV7-3 and TRBJ2-3; 8 nucleotides agree with TRBD2. The ends lost 6 bases at V and 2 bases at J; junction bases unmatched: 7. This CDR3 has 15 residues. Germline V gives CDR1 SGHTA, CDR2 FQGTGA. The CDR3 is CASSPGTSVTDTQYF. Here the CDR3 DNA reads TGTGCCAGCAGTCCTGGGACTAGTGTCACAGATACGCAGTATTTT.

The CDR3 DNA is TGTGCCAGCAGCCGGACCCGGACAGGGTTGGACGAAAAACTGTTTTTT. Translated: CASSRTRTGLDEKLFF. The chain is built from TRBV12-3 or TRBV12-4 and TRBJ1-4; 8 bases are shared with TRBD1. The CDR3 has 16 amino acids. J gave up 8 bases and V 6 bases, and 14 bases lay outside the gene matches.